This T cell receptor beta chain was observed in a study of T-cell reconstitution after alpha-beta-depleted transplantation in children. It was with unique molecular identifiers that the TCRbeta library was prepared. TCRdb reanalysed the PCR reads using MiXCR and keeps one entry per CDR3 protein. The table shows some 600,000 distinct CDR3 sequences, with approximately 12% occurring only once. The CDR3 spans 20 residues. From germline, CDR1 is SGHAT and CDR2 FQDESV (reference sequence). The trim removed 5 bases at V and 2 bases at J, leaving 15 bases unmatched. The starting material was PBMCs, mostly from graft donor cells, obtained 360 days after TCRalphabeta/CD19-depleted stem cell transplant. The chain uses TRBV11-1 and TRBJ2-6; 10 nucleotides match TRBD1. This receptor was identified in a male patient aged 10-17 years who had a stem cell transplant for acute myeloid leukemia, so the T cells may come from the graft donor. This CDR3 is CASSTTMGDRGVAGANVLTF. The CDR3, as DNA: TGTGCCAGCAGCACCACAATGGGGGACAGGGGTGTCGCTGGGGCCAACGTCCTGACTTTC.